Below are 6 T cell receptor beta chains sequenced from a single sample in a study of tumor-infiltrating lymphocytes in glioblastoma multiforme. Three nested ARM-PCR rounds with V-beta and C-beta primers built TCRB libraries. TCRdb re-analysed the multiplex PCR reads in MiXCR, keeping a single row per CDR3 protein. The data show 25,000 to 40,000 distinct CDR3 sequences, around 55% seen once. Sequencing was carried out using brain tumor tissue. These receptors were obtained from a male donor with glioblastoma.

To note about this clonotype: A much larger clone is a single base away; this may be a read error. The rearrangement links TRBV5-1 to TRBJ2-2; 13 bases are shared with TRBD2. The V gene end was trimmed by 4 bases and the J gene end by 6 bases; junction bases not matched to a gene: 15. The germline CDR1 and CDR2 sequences are SGHRS and YFSETQ. This CDR3 comprises 19 residues. The CDR3 DNA reads as TGCGCCAGCAGCCCTATGACTAGCGGGAGGTCAAAGGGCTCCGGGGAGCTGTTTTTT. Amino acids: CASSPMTSGRSKGSGELFF.

As concerns this clonotype: A read error may account for a junction end that differs from germline. V usage is TRBV6-6 and J usage is TRBJ2-1, with D uncertain. This CDR3 has 14 amino acids. Germline-derived CDR1 and CDR2 are MNHNY and SVGAGI (reference sequence). CDR3: CASIVPTAYNEQFF. The DNA of the CDR3 is TGCGCCAGCATCGTACCCACAGCCTACAATGAGCAGTTCTTC.

Details on this clonotype: One end of the junction is discordant with germline, which a read error may explain. The chain couples TRBV6-2 or TRBV6-3 to TRBJ2-7, with D perhaps matching TRBD1 or TRBD2 (6 bases each). CDR1 and CDR2 from the germline V gene are MNHEY and SVGEGT. The CDR3 runs to 13 residues. CDR3 sequence: CSSSYRVDYGQYF. The CDR3 bases are TGTTCCAGCAGTTACAGGGTGGACTACGGGCAGTACTTC.

Note on this clonotype: Germline and junction disagree at one end, which may indicate a read error. The CDR3 is CSARDFGAQDEHFF. Here the CDR3 DNA reads TGCAGTGCTAGAGATTTCGGGGCGCAGGATGAGCACTTCTTC. The chain links TRBV20-1 to TRBJ2-1, with D possibly being TRBD1 or TRBD2 (5 bases each). Germline CDR1 and CDR2: DFQATT and SNEGSKA (reference sequence). This CDR3 contains 14 residues.

A remark on this clonotype: The conserved final phenylalanine or tryptophan is absent from the CDR3, which likely points to a read error. The chain is built from TRBV11-1 and TRBJ2-7; D could derive from TRBD1 or TRBD2 (5 bases each). The CDR3 has 12 amino acids. The germline CDR1 and CDR2 sequences are SGHAT and FQDESV (reference sequence). The CDR3 region is CASSGHGREQYI. As DNA, the CDR3 is TGTGCGAGCAGCGGACATGGGCGCGAGCAGTACATC.

The chain uses TRBV5-6 and TRBJ1-1, with TRBD1 matching over 7 bases. J was trimmed by 4 bases and V by 0 bases; bases with no gene match: 6. From germline, CDR1 is SGHDT and CDR2 YYEEEE. The CDR3 has 15 amino acids. CDR3 nucleotide sequence: TGTGCCAGCAGCTTGGCCTCAGACAGGGTCACTGAAGCTTTCTTT. Protein product: CASSLASDRVTEAFF.